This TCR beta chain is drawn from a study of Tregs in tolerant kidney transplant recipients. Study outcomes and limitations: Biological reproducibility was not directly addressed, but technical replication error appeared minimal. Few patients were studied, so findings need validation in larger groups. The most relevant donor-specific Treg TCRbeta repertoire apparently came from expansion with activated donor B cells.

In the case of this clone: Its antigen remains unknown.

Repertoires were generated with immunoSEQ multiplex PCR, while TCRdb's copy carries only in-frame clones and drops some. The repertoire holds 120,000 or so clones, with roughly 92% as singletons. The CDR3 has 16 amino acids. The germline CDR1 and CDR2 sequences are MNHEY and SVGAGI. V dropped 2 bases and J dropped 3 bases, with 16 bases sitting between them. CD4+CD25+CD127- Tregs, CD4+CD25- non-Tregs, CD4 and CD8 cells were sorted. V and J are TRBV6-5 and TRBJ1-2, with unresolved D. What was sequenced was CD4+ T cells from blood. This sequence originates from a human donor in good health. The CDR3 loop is CASSYTRGNLDYGYTF. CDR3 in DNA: TGTGCCAGCAGTTACACCCGAGGGAACCTGGACTATGGCTACACCTTC.